In its sample, the clone carrying this T cell receptor (beta chain) was seen many times. The antigen is unknown. TCRdb re-called the 5' RACE reads with MiXCR, one entry per CDR3 protein. Here the sample spans some 13,000 distinct CDR3 sequences, 12% being singletons. The data originate from a study of T-cell memory formation after mild COVID-19. Overall study context: Across donors, TCR clusters were largely donor specific.

V dropped 5 bases and J dropped 1; count of bases not matched to a gene: 9. The germline V gene encodes CDR1 MGHRA and CDR2 YSYEKL. This CDR3 contains 17 residues. General study findings and limits: Among clones contracting day 15 to 85, CD4/CD8 was balanced, whereas later expanders leaned CD4+. Most CD4+ clones that shrank were in CM and EM, while CD8+ ones turned up in EMRA. The appearance of some responding clones in pre-infection memory suggested that cross-reactive memory joined.

The sample was PBMCs or a T cell subset sorted from them (not recorded which). The V gene is TRBV4-1, the J gene TRBJ2-2, with 8 bases identical to TRBD2. This TCR was recovered from an adult woman who had mild COVID-19 (a few samples of this study predate the infection). Cell type and time point are not known. The CDR3 protein is CASSKGGLAENTGELFF. The CDR3 bases are TGCGCCAGCAGCAAGGGTGGACTAGCCGAGAACACCGGGGAGCTGTTTTTT.